These 11 T cell receptor beta chains came from one sample sequenced in a study of molecular identifiers for immune sequencing clone quantification. TCRdb re-called the PCR reads with MiXCR, one entry per CDR3 protein. The sample contains about 68,000 distinct CDR3 sequences, 18% of which appear only once. The sequencing input was naive CD8+ T cells from blood, with Jurkat cell RNA spiked in. Subset specified: FACS-sorted CD8+CD4-CCR7+CD45RA+ naive T cells. These receptors were obtained from a human donor in good health. Some libraries in this study had Jurkat cell RNA spiked in.

This clonotype was counted a single time. A single base separates this from a much larger clone, so it may be a read error. The V gene is TRBV7-9, the J gene TRBJ2-3, with 9 bases fitting TRBD2. This CDR3 is built from 20 residues. The V gene's germline CDR1 is SEHNR and CDR2 FQNEAQ (reference sequence). In nucleotides, the CDR3 is TGTGCCAGCAGCTTCTCCACTATTCAGGGGACGCTAGCGGGAACAGATACGCGGTATTTT. This sequence encodes CASSFSTIQGTLAGTDTRYF.

This clonotype was seen at least ten times. The J gene is TRBJ2-3, the V gene TRBV13; D gene unclear. Germline lookup yields CDR1 PRHDT and CDR2 FYEKMQ (reference sequence). V lost 5 bases to trimming and J lost 5 bases, with 5 bases between them. The CDR3 totals 11 residues. CDR3 DNA sequence: TGTGCCAGCAGCCCGGGAGATACGCAGTATTTT. Amino acid sequence: CASSPGDTQYF.

At least ten counts were recorded for this clonotype. V and J are TRBV10-3 and TRBJ2-1; 10 nucleotides agree with TRBD1. The CDR3 length is 14 residues. The V segment lost 9 bases and the J segment 10 bases; nucleotides outside the gene matches: 12. The germline V gene encodes CDR1 ENHRY and CDR2 SYGVKD. CDR3 coding DNA: TGTGCCATACGACAGGGGGCTCTGGAATGGGAGCAGTTCTTC. Amino acid sequence: CAIRQGALEWEQFF.

This clonotype occurred many times. The chain couples TRBV7-9 to TRBJ2-1, with no clear D. Deletions cut 6 bases from V and 7 bases from J, with 19 bases between. In germline, CDR1 is SEHNR, CDR2 FQNEAQ (reference sequence). The CDR3 length is 15 residues. This CDR3 reads CASRPAEVLRNEQFF. For the CDR3, the DNA is TGTGCCAGCAGACCTGCGGAAGTCCTAAGAAATGAGCAGTTCTTC.

With respect to this clonotype: This may be a read error, as it is one base from a much larger clone. It is unclear where the CDR3 begins or ends on the DNA, so no DNA is shown, and the CDR3 is as TCRdb lists it. Here the CDR3 reads CASSQVASGSVNERFF. This chain connects TRBV3-1 to TRBJ2-1; TRBD2 is the table's D call and was not checked against the DNA. Germline CDR1 LGHDT, CDR2 YNNKEL (reference sequence). The CDR3 sequence runs 16 residues, both termini included.

This chain links TRBV4-2 with TRBJ2-5; perhaps D is TRBD1 or TRBD2 (5 bases each). This CDR3 has 15 amino acids. Germline-derived CDR1 and CDR2 are LGHNA and YNFKEQ. The V gene lost 5 bases and the J gene lost 4 bases, with 17 bases spanning the gap. Written as DNA, the CDR3 is TGTGCCAGCAGCTCAAGTGGAGAGGGGAGAGAGACCCAGTACTTC. It specifies CASSSSGEGRETQYF.

Points on this clonotype: This may be a read error: a much more frequent sequence differs by one nucleotide. The chain links TRBV20-1 to TRBJ2-1; 8 nucleotides line up with TRBD2. Germline V gene lookup returns CDR1 DFQATT and CDR2 SNEGSKA (reference sequence). The CDR3 sequence is 15 residues long. The CDR3 region has the DNA TGCGGTGCTAGGGGACTAGAAGTTACCTACAATGAGCAGTTCTTC. Translating gives CGARGLEVTYNEQFF.

This clonotype was counted only a few times. This chain connects TRBV4-3 to TRBJ2-6; D gene ambiguous. The CDR3 loop spans 14 amino acids. Trimming cost V 1 base and J 4 bases, with 5 bases left between them. Germline V gene lookup returns CDR1 LGHNA and CDR2 YSLEER. CDR3 sequence (DNA): TGCGCCAGCAGCCAAGTCGACGGGGCCAACGTCCTGACTTTC. Translating gives CASSQVDGANVLTF.

This clonotype was seen repeatedly, ten times or more. The rearrangement uses TRBV20-1 and TRBJ2-7; 12 bases are a match to TRBD2. Germline CDR1 and CDR2: DFQATT and SNEGSKA (reference sequence). The junction had 13 bases not matched to a gene; V was cut back by 0 bases and J by 4 bases. The CDR3 covers 18 residues. The CDR3 sequence is CSARDPHGLAGPPYEQYF. The CDR3 bases are TGCAGTGCTAGAGACCCCCACGGACTAGCGGGACCCCCGTACGAGCAGTACTTC.

This clonotype has at least ten counts. The genes are TRBV14 and TRBJ2-2; 10 bases are shared with TRBD1. CDR3 length: 17 amino acids. The germline V gene encodes CDR1 SGHDN and CDR2 FVKESK. Germline trimming cut 4 bases from V and 6 bases from J; bases unmatched to any gene: 11. DNA for the CDR3: TGTGCCAGCAGCCCCCTGGTAGGGACAGGGGTTTCCGGGGAGCTGTTTTTT. It codes for CASSPLVGTGVSGELFF. Supplemented by reference TRBV14 and TRBJ2-2, the full variable domain reads EAGVTQFPSHSVIEKGQTVTLRCDPISGHDNLYWYRRVMGKEIKFLLHFVKESKQDESGMPNNRFLAERTGGTYSTLKVQPAELEDSGVYFCASSPLVGTGVSGELFFGEGSRLTVL.

Turning to this clonotype: Being one base from a much bigger clone, this may be a read error. The genes are TRBV2 and TRBJ2-7; D is unclear. This CDR3 spans 11 amino acids. Germline V lookup: CDR1 SNHLY, CDR2 FYNNEI. Trimming stripped 8 bases from V and 4 bases from J, with 9 bases between. For the CDR3, the DNA is TGTGCCAGCCCCGATGGGTACGAGCAGTACTTC. It yields the protein CASPDGYEQYF.